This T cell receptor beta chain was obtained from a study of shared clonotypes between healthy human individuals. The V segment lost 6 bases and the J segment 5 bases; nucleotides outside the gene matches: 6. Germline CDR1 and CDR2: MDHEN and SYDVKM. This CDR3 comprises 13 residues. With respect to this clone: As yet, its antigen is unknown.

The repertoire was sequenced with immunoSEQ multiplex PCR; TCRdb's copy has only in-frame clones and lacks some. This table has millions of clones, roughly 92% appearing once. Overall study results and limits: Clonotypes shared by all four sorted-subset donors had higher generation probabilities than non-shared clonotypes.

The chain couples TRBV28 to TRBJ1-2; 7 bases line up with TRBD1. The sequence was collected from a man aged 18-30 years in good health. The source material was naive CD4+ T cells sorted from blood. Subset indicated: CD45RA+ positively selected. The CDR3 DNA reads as TGTGCCAGCAGACGAGGGGGCGAGTATGGCTACACCTTC. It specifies CASRRGGEYGYTF.